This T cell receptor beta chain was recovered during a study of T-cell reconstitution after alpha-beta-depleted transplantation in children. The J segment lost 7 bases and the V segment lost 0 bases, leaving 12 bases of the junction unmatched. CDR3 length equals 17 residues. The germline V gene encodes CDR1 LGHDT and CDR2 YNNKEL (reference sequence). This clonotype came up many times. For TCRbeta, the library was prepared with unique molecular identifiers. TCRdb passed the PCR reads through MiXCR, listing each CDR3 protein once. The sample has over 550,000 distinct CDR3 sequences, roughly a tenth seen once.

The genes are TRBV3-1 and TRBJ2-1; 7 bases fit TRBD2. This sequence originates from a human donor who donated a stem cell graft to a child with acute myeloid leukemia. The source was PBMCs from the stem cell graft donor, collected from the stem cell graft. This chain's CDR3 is CASSQDPASGGKNEQFF. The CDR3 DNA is TGTGCCAGCAGCCAAGATCCGGCTAGCGGAGGTAAAAATGAGCAGTTCTTC.